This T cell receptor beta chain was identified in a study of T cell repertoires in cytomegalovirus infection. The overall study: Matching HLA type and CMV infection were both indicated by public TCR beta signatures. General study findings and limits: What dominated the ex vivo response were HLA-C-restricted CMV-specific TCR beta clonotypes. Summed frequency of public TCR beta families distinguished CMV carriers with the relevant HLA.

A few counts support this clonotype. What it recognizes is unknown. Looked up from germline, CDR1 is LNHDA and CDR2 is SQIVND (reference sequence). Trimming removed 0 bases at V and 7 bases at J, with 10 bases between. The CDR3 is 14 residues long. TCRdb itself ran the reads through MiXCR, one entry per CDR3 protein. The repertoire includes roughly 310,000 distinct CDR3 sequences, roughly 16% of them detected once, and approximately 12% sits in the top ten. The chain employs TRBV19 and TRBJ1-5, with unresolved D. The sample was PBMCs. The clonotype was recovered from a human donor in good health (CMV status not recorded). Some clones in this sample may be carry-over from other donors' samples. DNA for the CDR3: TGTGCCAGTAGTATAGAGGCTGCAGGCCAGCCCCAGCATTTT. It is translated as CASSIEAAGQPQHF.